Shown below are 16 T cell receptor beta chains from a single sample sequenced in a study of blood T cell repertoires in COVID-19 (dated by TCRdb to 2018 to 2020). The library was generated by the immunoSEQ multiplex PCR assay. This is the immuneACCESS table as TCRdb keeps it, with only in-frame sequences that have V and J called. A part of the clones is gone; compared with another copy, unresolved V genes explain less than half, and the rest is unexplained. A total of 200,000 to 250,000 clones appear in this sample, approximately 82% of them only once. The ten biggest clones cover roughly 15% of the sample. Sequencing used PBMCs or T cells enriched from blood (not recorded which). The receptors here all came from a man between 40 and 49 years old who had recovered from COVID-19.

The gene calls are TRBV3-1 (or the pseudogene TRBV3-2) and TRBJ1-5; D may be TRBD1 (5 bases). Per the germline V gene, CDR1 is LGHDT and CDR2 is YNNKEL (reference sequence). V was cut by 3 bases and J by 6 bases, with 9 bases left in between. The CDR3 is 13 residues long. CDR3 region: CASSHLGGQPQHF. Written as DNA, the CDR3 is TGTGCCAGCAGCCACCTGGGGGGTCAGCCCCAGCATTTT.

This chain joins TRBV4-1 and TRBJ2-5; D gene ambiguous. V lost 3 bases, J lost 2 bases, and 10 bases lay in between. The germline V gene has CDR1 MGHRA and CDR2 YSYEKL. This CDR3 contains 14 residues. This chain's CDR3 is CASSHTGLQETQYF. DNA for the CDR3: TGCGCCAGCAGCCACACTGGGCTGCAAGAGACCCAGTACTTC.

In nucleotides, the CDR3 is TGTGCCAGTAGTATTAGGCAGGGGCCCTCCGGGGAGCTGTTTTTT. Translation: CASSIRQGPSGELFF. This rearrangement joins TRBV19 to TRBJ2-2; perhaps TRBD1 as D (6 bases). V lost 3 bases, J lost 6 bases, and 14 bases lay in between. Germline V gene data show CDR1 as LNHDA and CDR2 as SQIVND (reference sequence). The CDR3 runs 15 residues.

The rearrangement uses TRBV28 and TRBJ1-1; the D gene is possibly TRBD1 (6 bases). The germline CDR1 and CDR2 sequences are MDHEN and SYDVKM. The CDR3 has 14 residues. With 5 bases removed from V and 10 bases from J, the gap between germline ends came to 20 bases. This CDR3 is CASSPGSGAGSAFF. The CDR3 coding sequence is TGTGCCAGCAGTCCCGGGTCAGGGGCCGGTTCAGCTTTCTTT.

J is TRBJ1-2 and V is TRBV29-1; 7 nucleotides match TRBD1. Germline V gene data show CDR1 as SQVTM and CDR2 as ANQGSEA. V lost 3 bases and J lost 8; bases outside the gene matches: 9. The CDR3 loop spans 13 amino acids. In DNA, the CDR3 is TGCAGCGTTGACGGAGAGGGGGCCGGGGGCTACACCTTC. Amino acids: CSVDGEGAGGYTF.

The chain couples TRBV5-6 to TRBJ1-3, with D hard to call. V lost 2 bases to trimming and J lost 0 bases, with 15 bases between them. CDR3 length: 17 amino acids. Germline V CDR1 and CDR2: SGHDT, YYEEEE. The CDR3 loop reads CASSFSGFYLSGNTIYF. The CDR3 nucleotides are TGTGCCAGCAGCTTCTCAGGCTTTTACCTCTCTGGAAACACCATATATTTT. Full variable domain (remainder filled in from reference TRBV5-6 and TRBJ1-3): DAGVTQSPTHLIKTRGQQVTLRCSPKSGHDTVSWYQQALGQGPQFIFQYYEEEERQRGNFPDRFSGHQFPNYSSELNVNALLLGDSALYLCASSFSGFYLSGNTIYFGEGSWLTVV.

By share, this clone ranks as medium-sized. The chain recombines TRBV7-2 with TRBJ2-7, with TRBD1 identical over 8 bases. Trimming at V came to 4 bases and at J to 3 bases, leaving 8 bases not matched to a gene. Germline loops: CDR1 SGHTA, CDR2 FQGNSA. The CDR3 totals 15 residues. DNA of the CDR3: TGTGCCAGCAGCTATGGGACAGGCGCAAGCTACGAGCAGTACTTC. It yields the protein CASSYGTGASYEQYF.

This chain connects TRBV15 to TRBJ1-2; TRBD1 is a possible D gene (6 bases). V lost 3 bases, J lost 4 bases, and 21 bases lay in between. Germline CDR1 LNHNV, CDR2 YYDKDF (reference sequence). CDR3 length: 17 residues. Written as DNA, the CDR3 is TGTGCCACCAGCAGTCCCGTTGGGGGCTCTTCATTCTATGGCTACACCTTC. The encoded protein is CATSSPVGGSSFYGYTF.

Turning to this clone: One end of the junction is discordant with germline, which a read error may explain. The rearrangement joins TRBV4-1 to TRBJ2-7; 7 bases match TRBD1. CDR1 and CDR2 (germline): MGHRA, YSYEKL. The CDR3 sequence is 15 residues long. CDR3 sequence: CASRQGWDRTYEQYF. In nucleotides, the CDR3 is TGCGCCAGCAGGCAAGGATGGGACAGAACCTACGAGCAGTACTTC.

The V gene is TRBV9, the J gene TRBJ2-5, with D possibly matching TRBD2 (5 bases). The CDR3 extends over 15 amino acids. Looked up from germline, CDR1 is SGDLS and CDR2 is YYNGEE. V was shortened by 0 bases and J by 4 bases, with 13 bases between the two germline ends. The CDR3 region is CASSVVPGWAETQYF. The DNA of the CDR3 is TGTGCCAGCAGCGTAGTTCCGGGGTGGGCAGAGACCCAGTACTTC. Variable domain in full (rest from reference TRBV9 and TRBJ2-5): DSGVTQTPKHLITATGQRVTLRCSPRSGDLSVYWYQQSLDQGLQFLIQYYNGEERAKGNILERFSAQQFPDLHSELNLSSLELGDSALYFCASSVVPGWAETQYFGPGTRLLVL.

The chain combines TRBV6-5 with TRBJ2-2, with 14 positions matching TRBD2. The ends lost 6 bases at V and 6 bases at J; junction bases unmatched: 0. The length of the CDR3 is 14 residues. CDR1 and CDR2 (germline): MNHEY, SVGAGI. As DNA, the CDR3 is TGTGCCAGCAGGGGACTAGCGGGAGCCGGGGAGCTGTTTTTT. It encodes CASRGLAGAGELFF.

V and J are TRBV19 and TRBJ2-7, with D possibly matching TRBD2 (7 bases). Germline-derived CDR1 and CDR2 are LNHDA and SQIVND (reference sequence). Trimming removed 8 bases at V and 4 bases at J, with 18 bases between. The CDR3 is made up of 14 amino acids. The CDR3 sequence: CASERGGVSYEQYF. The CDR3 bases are TGTGCCAGTGAAAGGGGGGGAGTTTCGTACGAGCAGTACTTC.

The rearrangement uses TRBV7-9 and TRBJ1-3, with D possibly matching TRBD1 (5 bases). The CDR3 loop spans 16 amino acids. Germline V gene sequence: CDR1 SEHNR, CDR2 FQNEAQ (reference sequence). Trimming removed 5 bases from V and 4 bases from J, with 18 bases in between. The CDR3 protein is CASSLLGRIGGNTIYF. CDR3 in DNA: TGTGCCAGCAGCCTCCTGGGGCGTATAGGGGGAAACACCATATATTTT.

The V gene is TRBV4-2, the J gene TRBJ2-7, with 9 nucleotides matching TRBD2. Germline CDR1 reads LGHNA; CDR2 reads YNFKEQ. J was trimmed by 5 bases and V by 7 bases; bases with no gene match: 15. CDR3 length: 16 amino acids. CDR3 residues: CASTKAYTASGDEQYF. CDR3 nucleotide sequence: TGTGCCAGCACCAAAGCCTACACGGCTAGCGGGGACGAGCAGTACTTC.

The CDR3 nucleotides read TGCGCCAGCAGCTGGACTAGCGGAGGGTACGAGCAGTACTTC. Its translation is CASSWTSGGYEQYF. The chain joins TRBV5-1 to TRBJ2-7; 10 bases match TRBD2. Trimming at V came to 3 bases and at J to 4 bases, leaving 4 bases not matched to a gene. The CDR3 sequence is 14 residues long. Germline V gives CDR1 SGHRS, CDR2 YFSETQ. Together with reference TRBV5-1 and TRBJ2-7, the CDR3 gives the full variable domain: KAGVTQTPRYLIKTRGQQVTLSCSPISGHRSVSWYQQTPGQGLQFLFEYFSETQRNKGNFPGRFSGRQFSNSRSEMNVSTLELGDSALYLCASSWTSGGYEQYFGPGTRLTVT.

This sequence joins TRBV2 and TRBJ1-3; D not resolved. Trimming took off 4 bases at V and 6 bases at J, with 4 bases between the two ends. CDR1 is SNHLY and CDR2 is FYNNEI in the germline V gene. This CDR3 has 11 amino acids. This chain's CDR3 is CASSVINTIYF. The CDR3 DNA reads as TGTGCCAGCAGTGTAATAAACACCATATATTTT.